Listed below are T cell receptor beta chains from one sample, sequenced in a study of radiation and T cells in renal cell carcinoma. Only in-frame clones appear in the TCRdb table, and some are missing; sequencing was by immunoSEQ multiplex PCR. The sample contains about 170,000 clones, roughly 90% of which appear only once. The specimen was blood, collected from a patient whose treatment included radiotherapy and nephrectomy. The receptors were sampled from a woman in her 50s with renal cell carcinoma. The CDR3 runs from the conserved cysteine through the conserved F or W.

V	J	CDR3
TRBV2	TRBJ1-6	CASRGLDAGPSPLHF
TRBV7-9	TRBJ1-2	CASSLGSWPGGYTF
TRBV19	TRBJ2-5	CASSIAFQGGLRSTETQYF
TRBV27	TRBJ2-5	CASSSLNDETQYF
TRBV6-5	TRBJ2-5	CASSSTPPGWETQYF
TRBV5-1	TRBJ2-3	CASTLTDTQYF
TRBV7-2	TRBJ2-1	CASSLAGQGIEQFF
TRBV2	TRBJ2-5	CASNWAVEETQYF
TRBV13	TRBJ1-4	CASSRGQGNEKLFF
TRBV7-8	TRBJ2-5	CASSQGLAGETQYF
TRBV21-1	TRBJ1-2	CASSSKGRTGGSYGYTF
TRBV15	TRBJ1-6	CATSRVRQGYSPLHF
TRBV6-1	TRBJ2-3	CASSVGLLAGTDTQYF
TRBV7-2	TRBJ2-7	CASSPDGGSSYEQYF
TRBV6-5	TRBJ2-7	CASSYLRGYEQYF
TRBV4-3	TRBJ1-1	CASSADMNTEAFF
TRBV5-1	TRBJ2-5	CASSPATSGGWETQYF
TRBV6-5	TRBJ1-3	CASSYSRQNGNTIYF
TRBV29-1	TRBJ2-1	CSAGTSSYNEQFF
TRBV20-1	TRBJ2-3	CSAYIPDTQYF
TRBV2	TRBJ1-4	CASKAGRMNEKLFF
TRBV19	TRBJ1-4	CASREGGSNEKLFF
TRBV5-1	TRBJ2-1	CASSLEGESYNEQFF
TRBV2	TRBJ1-2	CASSEAGDSYYGYTF
TRBV6-1	TRBJ1-2	CASSEEATSYYGYTF
TRBV4-1	TRBJ1-2	CASSHLRANNYGYTF
TRBV9	TRBJ2-2	CASSVRTGSSGELFF
TRBV29-1	TRBJ2-5	CSVEGPSKYQETQYF
TRBV5-1	TRBJ2-5	CASSLAGGGSEETQYF
TRBV19	TRBJ1-1	CASSRTANTEAFF
TRBV19	TRBJ2-2	CASSILAGKTGELFF
TRBV15	TRBJ2-7	CATSRDLPGQGVGGEQYF
TRBV7-2	TRBJ2-3	CASSHERGTQYF
TRBV6-5	TRBJ1-5	CASSDLGGRQPQHF
TRBV18	TRBJ1-1	CASSPSVGQVEAFF
TRBV6-5	TRBJ1-1	CASSYSRDSGSAFF
TRBV6-1	TRBJ1-3	CAGGFSSGNTIYF
TRBV6-5	TRBJ1-1	CASSYSNRPNTEAFF
TRBV6-1	TRBJ1-2	CASSEASDWGYTF
TRBV27	TRBJ2-3	CASRRGGISTDTQYF
TRBV6-6	TRBJ1-2	CASKLWAEERGGYTF
TRBV6-5	TRBJ1-5	CASSTNNQPQHF
TRBV7-8	TRBJ1-1	CASSLKVAAGSLGTEAFF
TRBV7-2	TRBJ2-3	CASSLAATSGTDTQYF
TRBV19	TRBJ1-1	CASSAGPSTEAFF
TRBV15	TRBJ1-1	CATSRDLSRMNTEAFF
TRBV5-1	TRBJ2-7	CASSLTGAGHYEQYF
TRBV19	TRBJ2-7	CASSIALTSGGSYEQYF
TRBV19	TRBJ2-7	CASTTRALSGGAMEQYF
TRBV28	TRBJ1-2	CASSFIPRDRGYGYTF
TRBV13	TRBJ1-1	CASSPLFRGNTEAFF
TRBV7-9	TRBJ2-7	CASSPSPGDRGYYEQYF
TRBV19	TRBJ1-2	CASSIGGAGYGYTF
TRBV25-1	TRBJ2-3	CASRPPGQGAFDTQYF
TRBV6-1	TRBJ2-3	CASGGRETSTDTQYF
TRBV5-5	TRBJ2-5	CASNTGGAQETQYF
TRBV2	TRBJ1-2	CASSERGWGYGYTF
TRBV7-2	TRBJ2-2	CASSLGRNTGELFF
TRBV7-2	TRBJ2-5	CASSPRGPRLQETQYF
TRBV7-9	TRBJ1-4	CASSLFSGSRDWEKLFF